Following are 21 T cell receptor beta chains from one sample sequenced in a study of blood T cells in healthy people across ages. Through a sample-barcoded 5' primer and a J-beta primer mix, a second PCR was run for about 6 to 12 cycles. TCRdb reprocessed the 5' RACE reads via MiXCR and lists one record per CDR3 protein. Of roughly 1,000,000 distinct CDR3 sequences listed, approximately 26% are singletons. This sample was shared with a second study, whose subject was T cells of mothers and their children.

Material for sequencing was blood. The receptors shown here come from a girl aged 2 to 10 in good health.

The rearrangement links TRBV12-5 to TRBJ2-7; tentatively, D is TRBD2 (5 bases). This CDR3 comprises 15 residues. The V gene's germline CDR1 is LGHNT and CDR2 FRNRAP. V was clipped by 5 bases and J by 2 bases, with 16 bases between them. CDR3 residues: CASGPPLRGTYEQYF. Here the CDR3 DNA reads TGTGCTAGTGGTCCCCCGCTCCGGGGAACCTACGAGCAGTACTTC.

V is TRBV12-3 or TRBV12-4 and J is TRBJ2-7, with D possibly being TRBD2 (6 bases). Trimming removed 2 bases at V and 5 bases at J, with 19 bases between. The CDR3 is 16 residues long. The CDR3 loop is CASSLLYGSSFNEQYF. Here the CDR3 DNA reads TGTGCCAGCAGTTTACTTTACGGGAGCTCTTTCAACGAGCAGTACTTC.

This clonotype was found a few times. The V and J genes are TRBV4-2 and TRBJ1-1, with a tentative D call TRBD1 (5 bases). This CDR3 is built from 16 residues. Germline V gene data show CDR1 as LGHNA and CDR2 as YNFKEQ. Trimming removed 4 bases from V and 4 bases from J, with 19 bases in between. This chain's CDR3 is CASSPLTLGAGTEAFF. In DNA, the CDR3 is TGTGCCAGCAGCCCCCTGACTCTAGGGGCCGGCACTGAAGCTTTCTTT.

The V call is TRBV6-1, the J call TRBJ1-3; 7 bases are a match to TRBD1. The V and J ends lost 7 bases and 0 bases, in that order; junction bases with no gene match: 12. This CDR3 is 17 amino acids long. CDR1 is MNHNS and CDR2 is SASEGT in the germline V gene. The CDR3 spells CASTNPGQLLSGNTIYF. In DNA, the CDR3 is TGTGCCAGCACTAACCCGGGACAGCTCCTCTCTGGAAACACCATATATTTT.

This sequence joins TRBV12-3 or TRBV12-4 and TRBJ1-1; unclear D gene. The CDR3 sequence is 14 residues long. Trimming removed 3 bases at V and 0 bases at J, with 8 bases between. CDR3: CASSFWAVNTEAFF. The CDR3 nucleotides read TGTGCCAGCAGTTTCTGGGCTGTGAACACTGAAGCTTTCTTT.

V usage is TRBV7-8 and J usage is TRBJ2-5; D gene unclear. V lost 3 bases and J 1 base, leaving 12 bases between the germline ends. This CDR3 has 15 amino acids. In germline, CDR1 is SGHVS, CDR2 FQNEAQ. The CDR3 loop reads CASSLDLTLQETQYF. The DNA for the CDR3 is TGTGCCAGCAGCTTGGATTTGACTCTCCAAGAGACCCAGTACTTC.

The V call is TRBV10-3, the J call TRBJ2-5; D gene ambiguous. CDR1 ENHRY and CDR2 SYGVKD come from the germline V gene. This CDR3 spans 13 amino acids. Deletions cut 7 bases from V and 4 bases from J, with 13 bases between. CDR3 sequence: CAINQQAGETQYF. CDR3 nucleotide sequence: TGTGCCATCAACCAGCAGGCTGGAGAGACCCAGTACTTC.

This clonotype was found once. The DNA for the CDR3 is TGTGCCAGCAGCCAAAGAGCCAGGCCTGAAGCTTTCTTT. This codes for CASSQRARPEAFF. V is TRBV14 and J is TRBJ1-1, with D hard to call. The CDR3 is made up of 13 amino acids. Trimming stripped 2 bases from V and 6 bases from J, with 10 bases between. The germline CDR1 and CDR2 sequences are SGHDN and FVKESK.

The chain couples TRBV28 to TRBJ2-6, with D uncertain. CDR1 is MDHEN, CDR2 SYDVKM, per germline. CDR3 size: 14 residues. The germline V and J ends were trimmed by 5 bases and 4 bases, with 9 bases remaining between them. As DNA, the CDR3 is TGTGCCAGCAGTCCCCAGCACGGGGCCAACGTCCTGACTTTC. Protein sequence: CASSPQHGANVLTF.

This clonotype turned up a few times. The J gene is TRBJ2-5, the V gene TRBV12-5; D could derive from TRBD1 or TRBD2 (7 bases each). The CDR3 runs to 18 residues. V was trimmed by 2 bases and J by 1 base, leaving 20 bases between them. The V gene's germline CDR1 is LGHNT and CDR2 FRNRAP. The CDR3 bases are TGTGCTAGTGGTTTGATACAAAAAGCGGGACAGTCCCAAGAGACCCAGTACTTC. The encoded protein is CASGLIQKAGQSQETQYF. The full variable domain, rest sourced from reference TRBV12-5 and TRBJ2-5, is DARVTQTPRHKVTEMGQEVTMRCQPILGHNTVFWYRQTMMQGLELLAYFRNRAPLDDSGMPKDRFSAEMPDATLATLKIQPSEPRDSAVYFCASGLIQKAGQSQETQYFGPGTRLLVL.

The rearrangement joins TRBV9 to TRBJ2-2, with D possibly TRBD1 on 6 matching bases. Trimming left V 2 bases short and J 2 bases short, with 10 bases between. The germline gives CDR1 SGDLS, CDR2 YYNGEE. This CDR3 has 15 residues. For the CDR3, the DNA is TGTGCCAGCAGCGTTGGACAGCTTAACACCGGGGAGCTGTTTTTT. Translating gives CASSVGQLNTGELFF.

CDR3 nucleotides: TGCGCCAGCAGCTCAGACAGGGGTCCTGGAAACACCATATATTTT. Protein sequence: CASSSDRGPGNTIYF. The chain recombines TRBV5-1 with TRBJ1-3; 8 bases align to TRBD1. The germline V gene has CDR1 SGHRS and CDR2 YFSETQ. Trimming removed 3 bases from V and 2 bases from J; junction bases left unmatched: 4. This CDR3 region has 15 residues.

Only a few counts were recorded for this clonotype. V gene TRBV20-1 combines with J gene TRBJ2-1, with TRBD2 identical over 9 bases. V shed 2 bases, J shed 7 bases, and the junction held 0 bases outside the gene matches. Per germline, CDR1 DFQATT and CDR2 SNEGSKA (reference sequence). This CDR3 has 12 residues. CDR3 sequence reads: CSARLAGNEQFF. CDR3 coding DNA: TGCAGTGCTAGACTAGCGGGGAATGAGCAGTTCTTC.

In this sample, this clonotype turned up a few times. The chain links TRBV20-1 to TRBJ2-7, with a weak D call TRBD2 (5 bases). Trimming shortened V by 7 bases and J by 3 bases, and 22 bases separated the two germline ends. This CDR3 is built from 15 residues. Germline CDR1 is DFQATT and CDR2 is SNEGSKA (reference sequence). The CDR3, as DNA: TGCAGTGTGAGGACTTACAGCGAAGGATTCTACGAGCAGTACTTC. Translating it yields CSVRTYSEGFYEQYF.

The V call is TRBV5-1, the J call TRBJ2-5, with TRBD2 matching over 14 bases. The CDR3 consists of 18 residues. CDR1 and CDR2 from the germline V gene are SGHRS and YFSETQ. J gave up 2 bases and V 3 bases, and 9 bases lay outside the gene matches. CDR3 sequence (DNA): TGCGCCAGCAGCTCCGGGACTAGCGGGAGAGGAGGGCAAGAGACCCAGTACTTC. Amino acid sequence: CASSSGTSGRGGQETQYF.

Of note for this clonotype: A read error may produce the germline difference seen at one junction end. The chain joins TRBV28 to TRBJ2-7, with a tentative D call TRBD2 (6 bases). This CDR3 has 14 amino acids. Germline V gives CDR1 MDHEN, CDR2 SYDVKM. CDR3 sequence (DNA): TGTGCCAGCAGCACTCCGGGAGAAGCCTATGAGCAGTACTTC. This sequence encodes CASSTPGEAYEQYF.

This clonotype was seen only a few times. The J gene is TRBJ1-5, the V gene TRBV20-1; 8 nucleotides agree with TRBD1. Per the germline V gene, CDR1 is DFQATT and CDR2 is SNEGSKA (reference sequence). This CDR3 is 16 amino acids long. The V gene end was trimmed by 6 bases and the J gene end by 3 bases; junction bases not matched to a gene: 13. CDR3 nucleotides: TGCAGTGCAACCCCGAGGGACAGGAGACACAATCAGCCCCAGCATTTT. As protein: CSATPRDRRHNQPQHF.

The CDR3 sequence: CASSLTDYQNTGELFF. The CDR3 DNA sequence: TGTGCCAGCAGTTTGACGGACTACCAGAACACCGGGGAGCTGTTTTTT. V and J are TRBV12-3 or TRBV12-4 and TRBJ2-2; D might be TRBD2 (6 bases). V lost 3 bases, J lost 1 base, and 12 bases lay in between. The CDR3 spans 16 residues.

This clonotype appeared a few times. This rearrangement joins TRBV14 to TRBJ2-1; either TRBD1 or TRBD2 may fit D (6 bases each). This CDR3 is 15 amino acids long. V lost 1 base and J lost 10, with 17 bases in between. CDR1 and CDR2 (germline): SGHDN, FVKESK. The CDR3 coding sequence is TGTGCCAGCAGCCAAGCGGGGGCAGGGGTTGGGGAGCAGTTCTTC. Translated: CASSQAGAGVGEQFF.

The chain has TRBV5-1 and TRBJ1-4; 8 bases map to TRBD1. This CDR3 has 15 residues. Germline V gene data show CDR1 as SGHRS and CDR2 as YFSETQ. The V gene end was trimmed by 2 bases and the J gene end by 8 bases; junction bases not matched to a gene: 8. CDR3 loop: CASSFSWTGSEKLFF. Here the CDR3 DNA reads TGCGCCAGCAGCTTTTCTTGGACAGGGAGCGAAAAACTGTTTTTT.

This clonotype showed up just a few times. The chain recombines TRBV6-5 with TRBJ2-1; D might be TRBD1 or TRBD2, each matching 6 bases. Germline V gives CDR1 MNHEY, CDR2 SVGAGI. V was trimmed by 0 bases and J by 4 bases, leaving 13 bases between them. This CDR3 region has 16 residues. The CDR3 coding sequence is TGTGCCAGCAGTTACTCTTCCGGGGGCCTATACAATGAGCAGTTCTTC. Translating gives CASSYSSGGLYNEQFF.